The next 2 T cell receptor beta chains were all read from a single sample in a study of cytomegalovirus exposure and HLA in healthy donors. The PCR contained 60 Vbeta and 13 Jbeta primers. This table comes from immunoSEQ multiplex PCR, and its TCRdb copy is limited to in-frame clones, with some not included. Of tens of thousands of clones in the sample, roughly three quarters are singletons; the top ten hold around 3.4%. The specimen was PBMCs. The receptors stem from a man aged 25 to 40 in good health and CMV-seronegative.

This clone occurred once. The V gene is TRBV12-2, the J gene TRBJ2-7; the tabulated D call, TRBD1, remains unverified against the DNA. TRBV12-2 is flagged as a pseudogene. The CDR3 totals 17 residues. The CDR3 nucleotides are TGTGCAAGTCGAGCGACGGGGAGACAGGTTCTCTCCTACGAGCAGTACTTC. This gives the protein CASRATGRQVLSYEQYF.

The V call is TRBV30, the J call TRBJ2-3; D is unclear. The CDR3 is 12 amino acids. Germline CDR1 reads GTSNPN; CDR2 reads SVGIG (reference sequence). Trimming shortened V by 2 bases and J by 6 bases, and 9 bases separated the two germline ends. The CDR3 region is CAWSPARDTQYF. The CDR3 DNA sequence: TGTGCCTGGAGTCCCGCCCGGGATACGCAGTATTTT.